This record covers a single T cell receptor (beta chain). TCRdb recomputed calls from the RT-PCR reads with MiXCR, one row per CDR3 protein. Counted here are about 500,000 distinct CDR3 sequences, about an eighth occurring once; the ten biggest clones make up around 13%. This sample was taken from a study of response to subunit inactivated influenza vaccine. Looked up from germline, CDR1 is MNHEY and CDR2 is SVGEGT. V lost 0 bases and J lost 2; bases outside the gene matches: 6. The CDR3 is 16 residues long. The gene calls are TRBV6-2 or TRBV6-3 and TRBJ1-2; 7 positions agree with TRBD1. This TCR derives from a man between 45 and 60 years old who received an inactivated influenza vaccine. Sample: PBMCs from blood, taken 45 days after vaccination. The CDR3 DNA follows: TGTGCCAGCAGTTACTCGAGGGACAGAGAGAACTATGGCTACACCTTC. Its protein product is CASSYSRDRENYGYTF.